This entry describes one T cell receptor (beta chain). The antigen is unknown. Vbeta (60) and Jbeta (13) primers were used in the PCR. Using immunoSEQ multiplex PCR, the repertoire was profiled, and TCRdb retains in-frame clones only, with some absent. The table records under 200,000 clones, roughly nine tenths of them present only once. This sample is part of a study of cytomegalovirus exposure and HLA in healthy donors. The study's findings and limits: Sequencing probably produced one cluster of sequence variants that were highly shared.

V dropped 1 base and J dropped 6 bases, with 14 bases sitting between them. CDR1 and CDR2 (germline): SGHTA, FQGNSA. The CDR3 runs to 15 residues. The donors gave bone marrow, and they were healthy. The clonotype originates from a woman between 25 and 40 years old in good health and CMV-seronegative. The sample comprised PBMCs. The V gene is TRBV7-2, the J gene TRBJ2-3, with D perhaps TRBD2 (6 bases). CDR3 nucleotides: TGTGCCAGCAGCTTAGTCGTCGGGAGAGGGGATACGCAGTATTTT. It yields the protein CASSLVVGRGDTQYF.